This paragraph reports one T cell receptor beta chain. This specimen belongs to a study of blood T cell repertoires in COVID-19. As for the study in general: The analysed material was cDNA or gDNA that came from T cells, B-cell-depleted T cells, or PBMCs.

The CDR3 is 17 residues long. Data came from immunoSEQ multiplex PCR; TCRdb stores just in-frame clones and leaves some out. The data contain 300,000 or so clones, around 86% of them singletons. This TCR was sampled from a man aged 65 to 79 with acute or convalescent COVID-19. V gene TRBV12-2 combines with J gene TRBJ2-1; the table's D call, TRBD2, has no DNA check behind it. TRBV12-2 is shown as a pseudogene. The sequenced material came from peripheral blood. The CDR3 DNA reads as TGTGCAAGTCGCTTAGAGCGGGCCACGCGATGGGCAAATGAGCAGTTCTTC. Its translation is CASRLERATRWANEQFF.